The clone carrying this TCR beta chain was picked up a small number of times. There are 15 residues in the CDR3. Germline CDR1 WSHSY, CDR2 SAAADI. Germline trimming cut 3 bases from V and 5 bases from J; bases unmatched to any gene: 8. The sample originates from a study of blood T cells in healthy people across ages. Then a second PCR, running roughly 6 to 11 cycles, was carried out with a sample-barcoded 5' primer and a J-beta primer mix. In TCRdb, the 5' RACE reads were re-called with MiXCR into one record per CDR3 protein. The data show roughly 500,000 distinct CDR3 sequences, under 30% seen once. This sample also belongs to another study, concerning T cells of mothers and their children.

The chain links TRBV10-2 to TRBJ2-7; 9 nucleotides align to TRBD1. The sequence was obtained from a boy between 10 and 17 years old in good health. The sequenced sample consisted of blood. Here the CDR3 reads CASSDLGQGAHEQYF. The CDR3 nucleotides read TGCGCCAGCAGTGACCTGGGACAGGGTGCCCACGAGCAGTACTTC.